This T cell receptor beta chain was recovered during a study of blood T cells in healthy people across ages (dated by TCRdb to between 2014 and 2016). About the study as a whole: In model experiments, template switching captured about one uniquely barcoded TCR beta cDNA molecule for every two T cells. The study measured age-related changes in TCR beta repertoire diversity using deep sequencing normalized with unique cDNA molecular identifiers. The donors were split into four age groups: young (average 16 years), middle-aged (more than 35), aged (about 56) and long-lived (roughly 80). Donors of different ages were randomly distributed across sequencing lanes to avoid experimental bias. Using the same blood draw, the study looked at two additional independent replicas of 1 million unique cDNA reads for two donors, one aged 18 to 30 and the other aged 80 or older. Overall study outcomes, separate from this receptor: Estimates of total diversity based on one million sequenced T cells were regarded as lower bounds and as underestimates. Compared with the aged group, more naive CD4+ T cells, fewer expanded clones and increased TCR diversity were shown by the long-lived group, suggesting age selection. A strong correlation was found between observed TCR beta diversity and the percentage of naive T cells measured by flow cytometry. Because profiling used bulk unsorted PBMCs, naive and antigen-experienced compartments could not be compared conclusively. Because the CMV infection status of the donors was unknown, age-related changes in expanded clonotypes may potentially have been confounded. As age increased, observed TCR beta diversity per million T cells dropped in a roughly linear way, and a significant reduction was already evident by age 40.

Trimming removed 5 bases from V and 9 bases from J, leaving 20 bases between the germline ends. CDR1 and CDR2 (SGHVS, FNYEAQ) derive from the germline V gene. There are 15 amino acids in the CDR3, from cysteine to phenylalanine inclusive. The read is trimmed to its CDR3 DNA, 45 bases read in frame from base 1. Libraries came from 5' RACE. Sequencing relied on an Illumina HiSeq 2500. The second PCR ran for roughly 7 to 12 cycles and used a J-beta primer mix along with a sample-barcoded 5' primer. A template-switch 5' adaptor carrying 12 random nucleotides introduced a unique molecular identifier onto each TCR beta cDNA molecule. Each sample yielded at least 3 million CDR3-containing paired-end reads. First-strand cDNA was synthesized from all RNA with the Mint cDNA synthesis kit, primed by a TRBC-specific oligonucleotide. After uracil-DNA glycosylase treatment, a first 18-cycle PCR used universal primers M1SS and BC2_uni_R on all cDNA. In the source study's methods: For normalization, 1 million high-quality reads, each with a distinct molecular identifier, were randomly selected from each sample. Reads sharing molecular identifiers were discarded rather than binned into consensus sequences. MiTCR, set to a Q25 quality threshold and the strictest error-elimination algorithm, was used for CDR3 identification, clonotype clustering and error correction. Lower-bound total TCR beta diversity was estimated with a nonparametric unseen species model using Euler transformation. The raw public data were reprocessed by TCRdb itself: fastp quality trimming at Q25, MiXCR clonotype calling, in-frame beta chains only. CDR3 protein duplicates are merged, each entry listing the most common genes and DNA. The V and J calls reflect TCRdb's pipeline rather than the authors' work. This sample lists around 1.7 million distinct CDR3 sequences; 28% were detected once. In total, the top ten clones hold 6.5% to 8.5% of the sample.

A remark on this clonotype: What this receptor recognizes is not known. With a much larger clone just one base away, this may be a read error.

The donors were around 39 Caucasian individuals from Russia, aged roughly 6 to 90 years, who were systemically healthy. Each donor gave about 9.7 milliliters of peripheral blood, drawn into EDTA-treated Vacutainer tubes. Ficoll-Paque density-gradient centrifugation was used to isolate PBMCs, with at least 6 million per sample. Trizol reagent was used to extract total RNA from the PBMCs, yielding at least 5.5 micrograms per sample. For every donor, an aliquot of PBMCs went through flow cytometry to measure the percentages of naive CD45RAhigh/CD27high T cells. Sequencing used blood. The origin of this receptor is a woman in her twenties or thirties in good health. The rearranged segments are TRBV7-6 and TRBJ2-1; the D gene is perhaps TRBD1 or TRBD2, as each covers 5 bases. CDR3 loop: CASSLYGTDDSEQFF. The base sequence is TGTGCCAGCAGCCTATATGGGACGGACGACAGTGAGCAGTTCTTC.